The 9 T cell receptor beta chains below were found in one sample sequenced in a study of CD8 T cells in Susac syndrome. RNA, at roughly 0.45 to 1 ug, was reverse transcribed with random hexamers. TCRdb fed the immunoSEQ multiplex PCR reads into MiXCR, producing one record per CDR3 protein. Among around 270,000 distinct CDR3 sequences listed, 75% to 90% were seen once. The specimen was CD8+ T cells from PBMCs. These receptors were obtained from a human donor with multiple sclerosis.

Points on this clonotype: Compared with germline, one end of the junction differs, possibly owing to a read error. The chain is built from TRBV7-7 and TRBJ1-3; D not certain. The CDR3 sequence is 13 residues long. CDR1 and CDR2 from the germline V gene are SSHAT and FNYEAQ (reference sequence). This CDR3 reads CASSLAEGNTIYF. CDR3 in DNA: TGTGCTAGCAGCTTAGCGGAGGGAAACACCATATATTTT.

The rearrangement joins TRBV11-2 to TRBJ2-1, with D perhaps matching TRBD2 (5 bases). Trimming took 0 bases from V and 9 from J, leaving 15 bases between them. Germline lookup yields CDR1 SGHAT and CDR2 FQNNGV. This CDR3 is 15 amino acids long. The CDR3 region has the DNA TGTGCCAGCAGCTTAGAGAGGGCCTTCGAGGGTGAGCAGTTCTTC. Residues: CASSLERAFEGEQFF.

The chain carries TRBV12-3 or TRBV12-4 and TRBJ2-3; D call uncertain. V lost 10 bases to trimming and J lost 2 bases, with 10 bases between them. The CDR3 totals 12 residues. The CDR3 is CATTPPTDTQYF. The CDR3 region has the DNA TGTGCCACCACGCCCCCCACAGATACGCAGTATTTT.

This chain joins TRBV6-5 and TRBJ2-5; tentative D call: TRBD2 (5 bases). V was trimmed by 8 bases and J by 2 bases, leaving 12 bases between them. Germline CDR1 MNHEY, CDR2 SVGAGI. This CDR3 comprises 13 residues. In DNA form, the CDR3 reads TGTGCCAGCGGAGACTATCTGCAAGAGACCCAGTACTTC. This translates into CASGDYLQETQYF.

This clonotype was seen a single time. This chain joins TRBV4-1 and TRBJ2-3; 9 nucleotides line up with TRBD2. Germline CDR1 is MGHRA and CDR2 is YSYEKL. The CDR3 length is 16 residues. J lost 0 bases, V lost 4 bases, and 5 bases had no gene match. CDR3 protein: CASSRSAGGSTDTQYF. The CDR3 DNA sequence: TGCGCCAGCAGCCGCTCAGCGGGGGGAAGCACAGATACGCAGTATTTT.

The V gene is TRBV29-1, the J gene TRBJ2-5; D gene unclear. Germline V lookup: CDR1 SQVTM, CDR2 ANQGSEA. This CDR3 spans 14 amino acids. V was clipped by 5 bases and J by 0 bases, with 13 bases between them. CDR3: CSVLGIPYQETQYF. The CDR3 bases are TGCAGCGTTCTGGGGATTCCGTACCAAGAGACCCAGTACTTC.

The rearrangement joins TRBV24-1 to TRBJ1-5; D is unclear. Germline V gene sequence: CDR1 KGHDR, CDR2 SFDVKD. The ends were cut back, 5 bases at V and 1 base at J, with 14 bases in the middle. This CDR3 has 16 amino acids. The CDR3 region is CATSGWGEGSNQPQHF. CDR3 DNA: TGTGCCACCAGTGGTTGGGGAGAAGGGAGCAATCAGCCCCAGCATTTT.

Only one count was recorded for this clonotype. V and J are TRBV5-1 and TRBJ1-2; 10 bases are a match to TRBD1. The CDR3 covers 17 residues. The ends lost 4 bases at V and 7 bases at J; junction bases unmatched: 16. CDR1 and CDR2 (germline): SGHRS, YFSETQ. This CDR3 is CASSPPVSGDRGGGYTF. Written as DNA, the CDR3 is TGCGCCAGCAGCCCTCCGGTCTCGGGGGACAGGGGTGGTGGCTACACCTTC.

The chain joins TRBV20-1 to TRBJ2-2; 8 positions match TRBD1. Trimming at V came to 1 base and at J to 4 bases, leaving 14 bases not matched to a gene. Germline CDR1 reads DFQATT; CDR2 reads SNEGSKA (reference sequence). This CDR3 is 18 amino acids long. CDR3 sequence reads: CSARGSGLGTGSTGELFF. CDR3 nucleotides: TGCAGTGCTAGAGGAAGCGGTCTGGGGACAGGAAGCACCGGGGAGCTGTTTTTT.